A selection of T cell receptor beta chains follows, all from one sample in a study of T cells in Graves' hyperthyroidism and ophthalmopathy. TCRdb re-derived calls from the multiplex PCR reads in MiXCR, one entry per CDR3 protein. The data show about 500,000 distinct CDR3 sequences, roughly 17% seen once. The material sequenced was blood. Receptors originate from a woman aged 18-29 years with Graves' ophthalmopathy. Each CDR3 is given with its conserved first and last residue. Each record gives: V gene, J gene, clone size, CDR3 protein. Expanded clones get a size class; other rows say once, few or many, or leave the size out.

>TRBV25-1|TRBJ2-5|once
CASSDSGSGQETQYF
>TRBV28|TRBJ1-2|many
CASSFPTGLYGYTF
>TRBV5-1|TRBJ1-6|few
CASSFTGGADSPLHF
>TRBV3-1|TRBJ2-7|many
CASSRTSYRDEQYF
>TRBV4-1|TRBJ1-3|NA
CASSNFRGSGNTIYF
>TRBV12-3/TRBV12-4|TRBJ2-7|few
CASSSPRDRILQYF
>TRBV4-1|TRBJ1-1|few
CASSQQEGTEAFF
>TRBV30|TRBJ2-1|many
CAWSVRALPYNEQFF
>TRBV6-1|TRBJ2-1|NA
CASTLLRGGNEQFF
>TRBV7-9|TRBJ2-1|few
CASSLAQERSNNEQFF
>TRBV3-1|TRBJ1-6|many
CASSQEGASPLHF
>TRBV6-1|TRBJ2-3|few
CASNTGTRAQYF
>TRBV3-1|TRBJ1-1|many
CASSQGGGSMNTEAFF
>TRBV4-2|TRBJ1-5|few
CASSRSGAQRQPQHF
>TRBV6-4|TRBJ2-1|few
CASSGTSELNEQFF
>TRBV7-2|TRBJ2-5|many
CASSPAPQGSETQYF
>TRBV9|TRBJ1-1|NA
CASSVSGTGGYLDTEAFF
>TRBV6-1|TRBJ1-2|NA
CASSEAILDGYTF
>TRBV20-1|TRBJ1-6|few
CSAGGNNSPLHF
>TRBV12-3/TRBV12-4|TRBJ1-1|many
CASTTHRGTTEAFF
>TRBV29-1|TRBJ2-3|many
CSVEASGGPSPDTQYF
>TRBV5-1|TRBJ1-2|many
CASRKGTGYTF
>TRBV5-1|TRBJ1-1|many
CASSLVARGDTEAFF
>TRBV20-1|TRBJ2-1|many
CSARVSPSYNEQFF
>TRBV18|TRBJ2-1|many
CASSHGLGPWEQFF
>TRBV7-3|TRBJ2-5|NA
CASSPLGGGLAGVLETQYF
>TRBV12-5|TRBJ1-1|many
CASRLVRGREGTEAFF
>TRBV11-2|TRBJ1-5|many
CASSPSTGASNQPQHF
>TRBV5-1|TRBJ1-5|NA
CASSLAGQGSPQHF
>TRBV2|TRBJ2-3|many
CASSEKPTRLAGTTDTQYF
>TRBV27|TRBJ2-7|NA
CASSLFPEQYF
>TRBV28|TRBJ2-6|many
CASSLSGSGANVLTF
>TRBV5-1|TRBJ2-5|few
CASSYLDILKETQYF
>TRBV25-1|TRBJ2-6|few
CASSEYRRGAGWRSGSGANVLTF
>TRBV4-1|TRBJ1-6|NA
CASSQESEDPLHF
>TRBV6-5|TRBJ1-6|few
CASSYGTSYNSPLHF
>TRBV5-1|TRBJ1-1|many
CASTQGASTEAFF
>TRBV28|TRBJ2-7|many
CASSLSSFRRPHYEQYF
>TRBV28|TRBJ2-7|many
CASNPIRTSGGYEQYF
>TRBV28|TRBJ2-5|many
CASSYVMRGDQETQYF
>TRBV7-2|TRBJ1-2|few
CASSSTRDYGYTF
>TRBV7-6|TRBJ2-3|many
CASSKFQGPSTDTQYF
>TRBV7-2|TRBJ2-5|many
CASSLDASGSLETQYF
>TRBV30|TRBJ2-1|many
CAWSDGIANEQFF
>TRBV12-3/TRBV12-4|TRBJ2-1|once
CASLLLTGGTNGQFF
>TRBV11-2|TRBJ2-1|many
CASSSGLQGYNEQFF
>TRBV2|TRBJ2-1|many
CASIGREGNNEQFF
>TRBV20-1|TRBJ1-1|many
CSARDQEGLNTEAFF
>TRBV20-1|TRBJ1-3|NA
CSARREVWSGNTIYF